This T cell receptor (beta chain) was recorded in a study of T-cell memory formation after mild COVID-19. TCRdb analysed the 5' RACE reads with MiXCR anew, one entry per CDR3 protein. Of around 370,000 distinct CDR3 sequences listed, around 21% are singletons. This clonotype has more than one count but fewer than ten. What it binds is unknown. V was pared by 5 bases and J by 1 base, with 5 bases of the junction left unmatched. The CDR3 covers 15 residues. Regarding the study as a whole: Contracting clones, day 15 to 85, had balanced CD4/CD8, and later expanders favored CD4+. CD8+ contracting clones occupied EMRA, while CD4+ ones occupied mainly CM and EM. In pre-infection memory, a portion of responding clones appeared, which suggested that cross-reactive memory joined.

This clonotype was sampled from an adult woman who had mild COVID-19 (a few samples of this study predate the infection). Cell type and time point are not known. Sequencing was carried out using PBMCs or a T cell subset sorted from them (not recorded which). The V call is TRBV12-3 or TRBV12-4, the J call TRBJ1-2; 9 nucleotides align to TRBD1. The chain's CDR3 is CASSLGQGGNYGYTF. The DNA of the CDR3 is TGTGCCAGCAGTCTGGGACAGGGTGGTAACTATGGCTACACCTTC.